The entry below gives a single T cell receptor (beta chain) sequence along with its context. The assay was immunoSEQ multiplex PCR, and TCRdb's table has in-frame clones only and misses some. The sample records tens of thousands of clones, roughly four fifths being singletons. These data are taken from a study of blood T cell repertoires in COVID-19. Study-wide background: In each case, the material was cDNA or gDNA derived from T cells, B-cell-depleted T cells, or PBMCs.

Germline CDR1 and CDR2: SGHKS and YYEKEE (reference sequence). The CDR3 runs 16 residues. Trimming at V came to 4 bases and at J to 7 bases, leaving 12 bases not matched to a gene. The sequence derives from a human donor in a cohort sampled during active COVID-19. The sample consisted of peripheral blood. J is TRBJ1-5 and V is TRBV5-5, with 9 positions matching TRBD1. CDR3 in amino acids: CASSLLQGAPGQPQHF. CDR3 nucleotides: TGTGCCAGCAGCCTCTTACAGGGGGCGCCGGGGCAGCCCCAGCATTTT.